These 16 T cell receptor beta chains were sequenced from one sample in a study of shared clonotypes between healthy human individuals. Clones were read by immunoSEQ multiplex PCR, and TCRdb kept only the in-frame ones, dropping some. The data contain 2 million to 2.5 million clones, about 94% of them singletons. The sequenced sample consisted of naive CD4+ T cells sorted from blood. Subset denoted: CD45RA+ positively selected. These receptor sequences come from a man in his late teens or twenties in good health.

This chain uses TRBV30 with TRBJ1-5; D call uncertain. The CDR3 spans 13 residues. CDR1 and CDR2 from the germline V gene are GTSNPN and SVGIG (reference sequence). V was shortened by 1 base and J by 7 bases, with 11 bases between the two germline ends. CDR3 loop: CAWSGNNPQPQHF. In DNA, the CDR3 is TGTGCCTGGAGTGGGAATAATCCCCAGCCCCAGCATTTT.

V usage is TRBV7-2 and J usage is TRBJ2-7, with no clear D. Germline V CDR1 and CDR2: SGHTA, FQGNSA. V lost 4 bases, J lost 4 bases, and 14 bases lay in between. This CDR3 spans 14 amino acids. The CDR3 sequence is CASSYRLVGYEQYF. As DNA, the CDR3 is TGTGCCAGCAGCTACCGACTCGTCGGGTACGAGCAGTACTTC. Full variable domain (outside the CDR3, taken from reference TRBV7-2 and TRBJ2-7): GAGVSQSPSNKVTEKGKDVELRCDPISGHTALYWYRQSLGQGLEFLIYFQGNSAPDKSGLPSDRFSAERTGGSVSTLTIQRTQQEDSAVYLCASSYRLVGYEQYFGPGTRLTVT.

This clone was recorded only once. This chain's CDR3 is CASRSASGAFF. CDR3 nucleotides: TGTGCCAGCAGAAGTGCTTCGGGAGCTTTCTTT. The rearrangement uses TRBV6-1 and TRBJ1-1; D not certain. The CDR3 runs to 11 residues. Germline lookup yields CDR1 MNHNS and CDR2 SASEGT. Between the trimmed V and J ends, which lost 6 bases and 10 bases, there was a span of 12 bases.

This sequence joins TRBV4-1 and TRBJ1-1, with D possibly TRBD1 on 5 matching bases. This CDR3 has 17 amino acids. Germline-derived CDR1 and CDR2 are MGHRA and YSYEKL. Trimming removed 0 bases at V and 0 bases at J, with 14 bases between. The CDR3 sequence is CASSQDQGRRMNTEAFF. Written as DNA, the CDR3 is TGCGCCAGCAGCCAAGACCAGGGAAGGAGGATGAACACTGAAGCTTTCTTT.

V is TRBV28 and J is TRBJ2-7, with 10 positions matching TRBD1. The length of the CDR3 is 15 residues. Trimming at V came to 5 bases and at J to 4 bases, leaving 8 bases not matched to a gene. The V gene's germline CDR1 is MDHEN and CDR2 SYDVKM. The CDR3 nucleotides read TGTGCCAGCAGTCCACAGACAGGGGGCGGGTACGAGCAGTACTTC. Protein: CASSPQTGGGYEQYF.

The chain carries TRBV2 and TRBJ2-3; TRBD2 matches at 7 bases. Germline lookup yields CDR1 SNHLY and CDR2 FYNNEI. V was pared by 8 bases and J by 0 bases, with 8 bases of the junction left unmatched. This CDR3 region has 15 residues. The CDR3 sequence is CASGMRLASTDTQYF. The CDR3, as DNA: TGTGCCAGCGGGATGAGACTAGCTAGCACAGATACGCAGTATTTT.

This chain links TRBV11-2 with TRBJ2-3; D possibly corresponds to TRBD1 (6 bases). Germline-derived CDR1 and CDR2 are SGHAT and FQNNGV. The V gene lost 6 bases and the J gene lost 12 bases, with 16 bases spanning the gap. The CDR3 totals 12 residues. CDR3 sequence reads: CASSFSGTSQYF. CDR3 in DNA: TGTGCCAGCAGTTTTTCCGGGACAAGTCAGTATTTT.

The chain's CDR3 is CARSPAKGSGVYEQYF. CDR3 DNA sequence: TGTGCCAGAAGCCCAGCCAAGGGTAGCGGGGTGTACGAGCAGTACTTC. The rearrangement joins TRBV5-3 to TRBJ2-7, with 8 nucleotides matching TRBD2. TRBV5-3 counts as an open reading frame of uncertain function. Germline trimming cut 4 bases from V and 4 bases from J; bases unmatched to any gene: 13. The CDR3 spans 16 residues.

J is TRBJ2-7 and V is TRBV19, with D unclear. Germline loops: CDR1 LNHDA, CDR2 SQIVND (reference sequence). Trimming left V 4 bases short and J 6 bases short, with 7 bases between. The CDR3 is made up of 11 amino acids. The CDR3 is CASSTGPEQYF. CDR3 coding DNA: TGTGCCAGTAGTACGGGCCCCGAGCAGTACTTC.

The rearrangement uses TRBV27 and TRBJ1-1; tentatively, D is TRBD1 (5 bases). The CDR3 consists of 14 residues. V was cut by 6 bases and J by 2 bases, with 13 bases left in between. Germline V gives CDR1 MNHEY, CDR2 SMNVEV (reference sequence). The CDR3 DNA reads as TGTGCCAGCAGGACAGACACTTATAACACTGAAGCTTTCTTT. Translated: CASRTDTYNTEAFF.

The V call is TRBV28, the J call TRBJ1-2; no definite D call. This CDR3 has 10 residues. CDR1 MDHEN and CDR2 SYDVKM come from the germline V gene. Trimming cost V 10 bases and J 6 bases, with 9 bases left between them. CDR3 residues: CATVWNGYTF. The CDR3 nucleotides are TGTGCCACGGTCTGGAATGGCTACACCTTC.

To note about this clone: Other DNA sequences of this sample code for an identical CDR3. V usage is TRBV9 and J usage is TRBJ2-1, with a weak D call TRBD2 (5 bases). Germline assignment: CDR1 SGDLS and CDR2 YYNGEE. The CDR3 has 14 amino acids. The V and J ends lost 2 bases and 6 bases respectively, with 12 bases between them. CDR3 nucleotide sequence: TGTGCCAGCAGCGTCGTAGGAGGTAGCAATGAGCAGTTCTTC. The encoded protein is CASSVVGGSNEQFF.

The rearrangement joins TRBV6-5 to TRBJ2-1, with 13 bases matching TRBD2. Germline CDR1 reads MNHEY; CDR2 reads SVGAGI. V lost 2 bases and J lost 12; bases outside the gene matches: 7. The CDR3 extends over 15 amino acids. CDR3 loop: CASSYRTSGGVMQFF. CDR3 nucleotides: TGTGCCAGCAGTTACCGAACTAGCGGGGGGGTAATGCAGTTCTTC.

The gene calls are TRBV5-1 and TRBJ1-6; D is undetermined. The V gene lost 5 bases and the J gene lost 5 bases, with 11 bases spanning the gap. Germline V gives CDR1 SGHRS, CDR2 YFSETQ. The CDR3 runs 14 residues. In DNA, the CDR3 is TGCGCCAGCAGTATGTCAGCCGATAATTCACCCCTCCACTTT. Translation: CASSMSADNSPLHF.

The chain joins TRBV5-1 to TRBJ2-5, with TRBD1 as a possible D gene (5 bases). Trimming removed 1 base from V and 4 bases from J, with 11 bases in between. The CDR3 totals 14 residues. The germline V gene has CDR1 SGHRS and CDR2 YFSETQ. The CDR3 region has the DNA TGCGCCAGCAGCTTGCAGGGAAGAGCAGAGACCCAGTACTTC. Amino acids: CASSLQGRAETQYF.

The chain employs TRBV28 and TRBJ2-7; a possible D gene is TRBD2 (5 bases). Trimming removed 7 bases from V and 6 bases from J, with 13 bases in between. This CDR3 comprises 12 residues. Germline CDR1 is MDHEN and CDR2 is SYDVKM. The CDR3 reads CASTSGAREQYF. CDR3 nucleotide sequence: TGTGCCAGCACAAGCGGTGCGCGCGAGCAGTACTTC.